What follows describes a single TCR beta chain. The germline CDR1 and CDR2 sequences are MGHDK and SYGVNS. The length of the CDR3 is 13 residues. V was clipped by 10 bases and J by 3 bases, with 15 bases between them. Some clones are missing from TCRdb's copy, which holds only in-frame ones; the method was immunoSEQ multiplex PCR. This sample has around 64,000 clones, with about four fifths found just once. The data originate from a study of a mutant IDH1 vaccine in newly diagnosed glioma. Described time point: baseline, week 1 (first vaccination visit). Treatment here: pre-vaccination baseline after standard-of-care therapy.

The chain couples TRBV25-1 to TRBJ1-2; D unresolved. The sample consisted of peripheral blood mononuclear cells (PBMCs), taken from a glioma patient treated with radiotherapy, temozolomide or both. The clonotype comes from a young woman with glioma. Some clones in this sample may be carry-over from other donors' samples. CDR3 region: CATAPSKYYGYTF. Here the CDR3 DNA reads TGTGCCACCGCACCCAGCAAATACTATGGCTACACCTTC.